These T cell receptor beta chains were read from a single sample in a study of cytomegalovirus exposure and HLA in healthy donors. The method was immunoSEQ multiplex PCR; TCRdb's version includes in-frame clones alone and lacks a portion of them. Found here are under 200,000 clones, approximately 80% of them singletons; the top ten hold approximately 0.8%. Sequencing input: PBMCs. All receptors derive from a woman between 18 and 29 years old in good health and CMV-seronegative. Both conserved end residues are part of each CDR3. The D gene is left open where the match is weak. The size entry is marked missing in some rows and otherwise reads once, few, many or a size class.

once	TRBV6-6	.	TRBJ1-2	CASSRDRGTNYGYTF	TGTGCCAGCAGTCGGGATCGGGGTACAAACTATGGCTACACCTTC
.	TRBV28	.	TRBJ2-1	CASSSPFRDTEFF	TGTGCCAGCAGTTCCCCCTTCCGCGACACTGAGTTCTTC
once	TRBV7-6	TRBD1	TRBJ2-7	CASSLGVGGQGLAYEQYF	TGTGCCAGCAGCTTAGGGGTAGGAGGACAGGGATTAGCCTACGAGCAGTACTTC
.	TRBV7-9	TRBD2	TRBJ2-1	CASSFPAGVENEQFF	TGTGCCAGCAGCTTTCCAGCGGGAGTCGAGAATGAGCAGTTCTTC
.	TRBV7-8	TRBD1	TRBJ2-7	CASSFGQVNEQYF	TGTGCCAGCAGCTTTGGACAGGTAAACGAGCAGTACTTC
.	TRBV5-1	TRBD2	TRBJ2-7	CASSLPGGEVYEQYF	TGCGCCAGCAGCCTTCCGGGGGGGGAGGTCTACGAGCAGTACTTC
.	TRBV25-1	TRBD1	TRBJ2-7	CASKATTGGNEQYF	TGTGCCAGCAAGGCAACAACAGGGGGCAACGAGCAGTACTTC
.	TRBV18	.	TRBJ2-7	CASTEIFGYEQYF	TGTGCCAGCACCGAGATTTTTGGCTACGAGCAGTACTTC
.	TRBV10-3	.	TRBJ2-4	CATSGYAKNIQYF	TGTGCCACGTCGGGGTATGCCAAAAACATTCAGTACTTC
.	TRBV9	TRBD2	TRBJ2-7	CASSAPSGGSSYEQYF	TGTGCCAGCAGCGCACCTAGCGGGGGGAGCTCCTACGAGCAGTACTTC
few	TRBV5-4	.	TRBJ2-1	CASSLDPRGEQFF	TGTGCCAGCAGCTTAGACCCTAGAGGGGAGCAGTTCTTC
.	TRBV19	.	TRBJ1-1	CASTRESPIRAFF	TGTGCCAGTACCAGGGAATCGCCGATCCGGGCTTTCTTT
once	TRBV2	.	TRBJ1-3	CASSESRSGNTIYF	TGTGCCAGCAGTGAAAGCCGCTCTGGAAACACCATATATTTT
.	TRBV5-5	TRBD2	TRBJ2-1	CASSSMTSGVDNEQFF	TGTGCCAGCAGCTCCATGACTAGCGGGGTCGACAATGAGCAGTTCTTC
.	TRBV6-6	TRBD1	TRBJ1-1	CATTTDRGLNTEAFF	TGTGCCACCACGACGGACAGGGGGCTGAACACTGAAGCTTTCTTT
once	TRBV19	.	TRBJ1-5	CASSITAQPRSNQPQHF	TGTGCCAGTAGTATAACGGCACAGCCCCGCTCAAATCAGCCCCAGCATTTT
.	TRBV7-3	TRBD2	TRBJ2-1	CASSLTREGYNEQFF	TGTGCCAGCAGCTTAACGAGGGAGGGATACAATGAGCAGTTCTTC
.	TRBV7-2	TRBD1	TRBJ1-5	CASSRDRGQGQPQHF	TGTGCCAGCAGCCGGGACAGGGGGCAGGGTCAGCCCCAGCATTTT
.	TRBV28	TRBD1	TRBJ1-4	CASSLDRADEKLFF	TGTGCCAGCAGCTTGGACAGGGCGGATGAAAAACTGTTTTTT
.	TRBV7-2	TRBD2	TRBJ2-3	CASSPQLAGRTDTQYF	TGTGCCAGCAGCCCCCAACTAGCGGGACGCACAGATACGCAGTATTTT
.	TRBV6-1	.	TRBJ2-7	CASCAVKAESYPRYEQYF	TGTGCCAGCTGTGCGGTAAAAGCGGAGTCATACCCGAGGTACGAGCAGTACTTC
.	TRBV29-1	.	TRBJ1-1	CSTLIPDTEAFF	TGCAGCACCCTAATTCCGGACACTGAAGCTTTCTTT
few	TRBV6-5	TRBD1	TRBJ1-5	CASRRQGKSQPQHF	TGTGCCAGCAGACGACAGGGGAAGAGTCAGCCCCAGCATTTT
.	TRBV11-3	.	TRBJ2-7	CASSLHRESPYEQYF	TGTGCCAGCAGCCTCCACCGGGAGTCGCCCTACGAGCAGTACTTC
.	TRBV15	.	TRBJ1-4	CATSRGEQASYNEKLFF	TGTGCCACCAGCAGAGGGGAACAGGCTTCATACAATGAAAAACTGTTTTTT
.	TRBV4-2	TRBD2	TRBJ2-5	CASSQDRSGDQETQYF	TGTGCCAGCAGCCAAGATAGAAGCGGGGATCAAGAGACCCAGTACTTC
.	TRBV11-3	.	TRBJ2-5	CASSLGVRQVVRETQYF	TGTGCCAGCAGCTTGGGGGTTAGACAGGTTGTCCGGGAGACCCAGTACTTC
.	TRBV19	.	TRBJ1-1	CASSIVGGLNTEAFF	TGTGCCAGTAGTATTGTGGGGGGGCTGAACACTGAAGCTTTCTTT
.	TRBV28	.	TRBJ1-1	CASGPLTGGPEAFF	TGTGCCAGCGGCCCATTAACGGGGGGGCCTGAAGCTTTCTTT
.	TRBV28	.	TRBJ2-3	CASSTGTDTQYF	TGTGCCAGCAGTACGGGCACAGATACGCAGTATTTT
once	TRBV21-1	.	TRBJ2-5	CASSKAYPGTSGRKINKTQYF	TGTGCCAGCAGCAAAGCGTACCCCGGGACTAGCGGGAGAAAAATCAACAAGACCCAGTACTTC
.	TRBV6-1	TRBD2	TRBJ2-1	CASNPLAGVSNEQFF	TGTGCCAGCAACCCACTAGCGGGAGTTTCAAATGAGCAGTTCTTC
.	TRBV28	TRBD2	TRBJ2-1	CASRTFLAGGFNEQFF	TGTGCCAGCAGAACTTTTTTAGCGGGAGGGTTTAATGAGCAGTTCTTC
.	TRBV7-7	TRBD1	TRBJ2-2	CASSLNRDRVAGELFF	TGTGCTAGCAGCCTCAACCGGGACAGGGTAGCCGGGGAGCTGTTTTTT
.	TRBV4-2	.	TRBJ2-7	CASSQEGYREGGEQYF	TGTGCCAGCAGCCAAGAGGGGTACAGGGAAGGAGGCGAGCAGTACTTC
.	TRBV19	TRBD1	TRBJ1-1	CASSIILRTEPGQGNTEAFF	TGTGCCAGTAGTATAATTCTTAGGACCGAGCCGGGACAGGGGAACACTGAAGCTTTCTTT
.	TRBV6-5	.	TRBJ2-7	CASRRDYEQYF	TGTGCCAGCAGGCGGGACTACGAGCAGTACTTC
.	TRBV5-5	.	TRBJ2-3	CASSSPQGGDTQYF	TGTGCCAGCAGCTCCCCTCAAGGGGGAGATACGCAGTATTTT